Presented here are 15 T cell receptor beta chains from one specimen sequenced in a study of blood T cell repertoires in COVID-19. Data came from immunoSEQ multiplex PCR; TCRdb stores just in-frame clones and leaves some out. This table has 260,000 or so clones, approximately 87% appearing once. Material for sequencing was peripheral blood. Receptors were obtained from a human donor in a cohort sampled during active COVID-19.

This rearrangement joins TRBV2 to TRBJ1-1; D is perhaps TRBD1 (5 bases). This CDR3 is built from 13 residues. Germline CDR1 reads SNHLY; CDR2 reads FYNNEI. V was shortened by 6 bases and J by 3 bases, with 11 bases between the two germline ends. DNA of the CDR3: TGTGCCAGCAGAGCGACAGACTACACTGAAGCTTTCTTT. Amino acid sequence: CASRATDYTEAFF.

The V and J genes are TRBV6-4 and TRBJ2-1; D gene uncertain. V shed 4 bases and J shed 10 bases, with 11 bases lying between them. The CDR3 consists of 12 residues. Germline V CDR1 and CDR2: MRHNA, SNTAGT. The CDR3 nucleotides are TGTGCCAGCAGTGCAGGCATGGGCGAGCAGTTCTTC. This translates into CASSAGMGEQFF.

The chain combines TRBV3-1 (or the pseudogene TRBV3-2) with TRBJ2-5, with 11 bases lining up with TRBD1. This CDR3 is built from 16 residues. CDR1 and CDR2 (germline): LGHDT, YNNKEL (reference sequence). Trimming cost V 3 bases and J 4 bases; bases outside gene matches: 7. As DNA, the CDR3 is TGTGCCAGCAGCCATCCCCGGACAGGGGGCGGAGAGACCCAGTACTTC. This encodes CASSHPRTGGGETQYF.

This clone was counted between two and nine times. The chain recombines TRBV28 with TRBJ2-3; 12 bases fit TRBD2. V lost 7 bases to trimming and J lost 6 bases; unmatched junction nucleotides: 11. The CDR3 contains 16 residues. Germline CDR1 MDHEN, CDR2 SYDVKM. The CDR3 spells CASMPLPSGGADTQYF. The CDR3 bases are TGTGCCAGCATGCCTCTCCCTAGCGGGGGGGCCGATACGCAGTATTTT.

This chain joins TRBV5-1 and TRBJ2-7; TRBD1 aligns across 8 bases. Germline V gene data show CDR1 as SGHRS and CDR2 as YFSETQ. V shed 6 bases, J shed 1 base, and the junction held 6 bases outside the gene matches. The CDR3 is 14 residues long. The CDR3 protein is CASTDRGGSYEQYF. The CDR3 region has the DNA TGCGCCAGCACCGACAGGGGTGGGTCCTACGAGCAGTACTTC.

This clone was observed a single time. This chain links TRBV5-6 with TRBJ1-2; no reliable D call. CDR1 is SGHDT and CDR2 is YYEEEE in the germline V gene. V lost 0 bases and J lost 1, with 4 bases in between. The CDR3 runs 13 residues. CDR3 bases: TGTGCCAGCAGCTTGGCCAATAACTATGGCTACACCTTC. This sequence encodes CASSLANNYGYTF.

The V and J genes are TRBV6-1 and TRBJ1-5; D perhaps matches TRBD1 (5 bases). There are 16 residues in the CDR3. Germline loops: CDR1 MNHNS, CDR2 SASEGT. Trimming cost V 2 bases and J 1 base, with 12 bases left between them. The CDR3 is CASSEMGGRSNQPQHF. The CDR3 nucleotides are TGTGCCAGCAGTGAAATGGGGGGAAGAAGCAATCAGCCCCAGCATTTT.

This rearrangement joins TRBV7-9 to TRBJ2-7, with D tentatively TRBD1 (6 bases). CDR3 length: 15 amino acids. V was clipped by 5 bases and J by 2 bases, with 16 bases between them. Germline V gives CDR1 SEHNR, CDR2 FQNEAQ (reference sequence). In nucleotides, the CDR3 is TGTGCCAGCAGCAAAATCAGGGGCCGAGCCTACGAGCAGTACTTC. It translates to CASSKIRGRAYEQYF.

This clone showed up just a few times. This chain uses TRBV19 with TRBJ1-5, with D possibly being TRBD1 (5 bases). The CDR3 loop spans 15 amino acids. Trimming removed 5 bases from V and 0 bases from J, with 11 bases in between. Germline-derived CDR1 and CDR2 are LNHDA and SQIVND (reference sequence). CDR3 nucleotide sequence: TGTGCCAGTAGTGAACAGGCTAATAGCAATCAGCCCCAGCATTTT. Its translation is CASSEQANSNQPQHF.

This sequence joins TRBV6-5 and TRBJ1-5; D might be TRBD1 (6 bases). V gave up 5 bases and J gave up 1 base, with 12 bases separating them. CDR1 is MNHEY, CDR2 SVGAGI, per germline. The CDR3 is made up of 15 amino acids. The CDR3 is CASSHTGWSNQPQHF. CDR3 nucleotide sequence: TGTGCCAGCAGTCACACAGGGTGGAGCAATCAGCCCCAGCATTTT.

The chain is built from TRBV28 and TRBJ2-7, with D possibly TRBD2 on 6 matching bases. The germline V and J ends were trimmed by 10 bases and 3 bases, with 19 bases remaining between them. The CDR3 has 14 amino acids. The germline gives CDR1 MDHEN, CDR2 SYDVKM. The CDR3 loop is CATSGSVMVYEQYF. CDR3 nucleotides: TGTGCCACCAGCGGGTCAGTGATGGTCTACGAGCAGTACTTC.

The chain couples TRBV7-2 to TRBJ2-2; D is perhaps TRBD2 (5 bases). V was cut by 5 bases and J by 4 bases, with 8 bases left in between. The length of the CDR3 is 13 residues. Germline lookup yields CDR1 SGHTA and CDR2 FQGNSA. This CDR3 is CASSPGGTGELFF. CDR3 DNA sequence: TGTGCCAGCAGCCCTGGAGGCACCGGGGAGCTGTTTTTT.

A few counts support this clone. V and J are TRBV29-1 and TRBJ2-2, with 10 bases aligning to TRBD2. The germline gives CDR1 SQVTM, CDR2 ANQGSEA. The CDR3 has 13 amino acids. The junction had 1 base not matched to a gene; V was cut back by 6 bases and J by 3 bases. The CDR3 loop reads CSVGLAYTGELFF. Written as DNA, the CDR3 is TGCAGCGTGGGACTAGCGTACACCGGGGAGCTGTTTTTT.

The CDR3 DNA follows: TGCGCCAGCAGCCAAGGAGCGGGGGGGCTGTACGAGCAGTACTTC. Its translation is CASSQGAGGLYEQYF. The genes are TRBV4-3 and TRBJ2-7; 10 nucleotides line up with TRBD2. Trimming at V came to 1 base and at J to 4 bases, leaving 4 bases not matched to a gene. Germline V gives CDR1 LGHNA, CDR2 YSLEER. The length of the CDR3 is 15 residues.

The chain uses TRBV10-3 and TRBJ2-3; 11 nucleotides match TRBD2. There are 14 residues in the CDR3. CDR1 is ENHRY and CDR2 is SYGVKD in the germline V gene. V was pared by 6 bases and J by 3 bases, with 2 bases of the junction left unmatched. The CDR3: CAIRTSGTTDTQYF. In DNA form, the CDR3 reads TGTGCCATCAGGACTAGCGGGACGACAGATACGCAGTATTTT.